This T cell receptor beta chain stems from a study of cytomegalovirus exposure and HLA in healthy donors. Study-level results: According to a subsequent analysis, TCR clusters identified in the first cohort showed a tendency to co-occur across the approximately 120 validation repertoires. Accounts indicate the classifier identified cytomegalovirus status with strong specificity and sensitivity. The authors confirmed in vitro that a few CMV-associated chains were specific for CMV antigens.

A note on this clone: Antigen: not known.

Assay: immunoSEQ multiplex PCR; the TCRdb copy retains only in-frame clones and omits some. The table records fewer than 200,000 clones, roughly 84% of them present only once. Among the approximately 110 subjects of the validation cohort, separate from the approximately 700-subject first cohort, were the donors. The source is a woman aged 18-35 years in good health and CMV-seropositive. Sample: PBMCs.

The CDR3 region is CASSLGVNGELFF. The CDR3 coding sequence is TGTGCCAGCAGCTTGGGTGTCAACGGGGAGCTGTTTTTT. J is TRBJ2-2 and V is TRBV5-4; no definite D call. This CDR3 has 13 residues. Deletions cut 0 bases from V and 7 bases from J, with 7 bases between. CDR1 and CDR2 from the germline V gene are SGHNT and YYREEE (reference sequence).